The rows below give T cell receptor beta chains drawn from one sample of a study of Tregs in tolerant kidney transplant recipients. Using immunoSEQ multiplex PCR, the repertoire was profiled, and TCRdb retains in-frame clones only, with some absent. The sample has about 56,000 clones; around 83% are singletons. Sequencing was performed on CD4+ T cells from blood. The origin of the receptors is a human donor in good health. CDR3s include the opening cysteine and the closing phenylalanine or tryptophan. Each record gives: J gene, D gene, clone size, V gene, CDR3 DNA, CDR3 protein. D genes are given only for firm matches. Some rows mark clone size as missing; the rest say once, few, many or name a class of expanded clone.

j_gene: TRBJ2-7
d_gene: TRBD1
abundance: few
v_gene: TRBV5-1
CDR3nt: TGCGCCAGCACTTCCGGGACAGCGAAGACCTACGAGCAGTACTTC
CDR3aa: CASTSGTAKTYEQYF

j_gene: TRBJ1-6
d_gene: NA
abundance: once
v_gene: TRBV6-6
CDR3nt: TGTGCCAGCAGTTACCCCGGGCCACCTAATTCACCCCTCCACTTT
CDR3aa: CASSYPGPPNSPLHF

j_gene: TRBJ2-3
d_gene: TRBD2
abundance: few
v_gene: TRBV5-1
CDR3nt: TGCGCCAGCAGCCGGGAGGGGATACCTAGCACAGATACGCAGTATTTT
CDR3aa: CASSREGIPSTDTQYF

j_gene: TRBJ2-1
d_gene: TRBD2
abundance: NA
v_gene: TRBV9
CDR3nt: TGTGCCAGCAGTAGGGGACTAGCGGGAGGGGGCAATGAGCAGTTCTTC
CDR3aa: CASSRGLAGGGNEQFF

j_gene: TRBJ2-3
d_gene: TRBD2
abundance: NA
v_gene: TRBV2
CDR3nt: TGTGCCAGCAGTGAAAGGCGGGGGACAGATACGCAGTATTTT
CDR3aa: CASSERRGTDTQYF

j_gene: TRBJ2-1
d_gene: TRBD2
abundance: once
v_gene: TRBV7-3
CDR3nt: TGTGCCAGCAGCTTATTTGGACTAGCGGACAATGAGCAGTTCTTC
CDR3aa: CASSLFGLADNEQFF

j_gene: TRBJ2-1
d_gene: TRBD2
abundance: NA
v_gene: TRBV4-1
CDR3nt: TGCGCCAGCAGTCCTCGGACTAGCGGGGGGGCTGGTCTCTTC
CDR3aa: CASSPRTSGGAGLF

j_gene: TRBJ2-5
d_gene: NA
abundance: once
v_gene: TRBV30
CDR3nt: TGTGCCTGGAGTCGGGACTTAAAGCAAGAGACCCAGTACTTC
CDR3aa: CAWSRDLKQETQYF

j_gene: TRBJ2-3
d_gene: NA
abundance: NA
v_gene: TRBV7-2
CDR3nt: TGTGCCAGCAGCTTACTAGGCAGTAGCACAGATACGCAGTATTTT
CDR3aa: CASSLLGSSTDTQYF

j_gene: TRBJ1-2
d_gene: TRBD1
abundance: once
v_gene: TRBV30
CDR3nt: TGTGCCTGGAGTGGGACAGGTCGGTACGGCTACACCTTC
CDR3aa: CAWSGTGRYGYTF

j_gene: TRBJ2-5
d_gene: TRBD2
abundance: NA
v_gene: TRBV7-2
CDR3nt: TGTGCCAGCAGCTTTCGTCGAGCGGGGGGGACTGAGACCCAGTACTTC
CDR3aa: CASSFRRAGGTETQYF

j_gene: TRBJ2-1
d_gene: NA
abundance: NA
v_gene: TRBV11-3
CDR3nt: TGTGCCAGCAGCTTTCTAGTAAACAATGAGCAGTTCTTC
CDR3aa: CASSFLVNNEQFF

j_gene: TRBJ2-2
d_gene: NA
abundance: NA
v_gene: TRBV25-1
CDR3nt: TGTGCCAGCAGGCGGGAAACCGGGGAGCTGTTTTTT
CDR3aa: CASRRETGELFF

j_gene: TRBJ2-3
d_gene: NA
abundance: NA
v_gene: TRBV9
CDR3nt: TGTGCCAGCAGCTGGGCGGGGACGACTAGCACAGATACGCAGTATTTT
CDR3aa: CASSWAGTTSTDTQYF

j_gene: TRBJ1-3
d_gene: TRBD1
abundance: few
v_gene: TRBV11-1
CDR3nt: TGTGCCAGCAGCTCCGGACAGGGCGGAAACACCATATATTTT
CDR3aa: CASSSGQGGNTIYF

j_gene: TRBJ2-1
d_gene: NA
abundance: NA
v_gene: TRBV6-1
CDR3nt: TGTGCCAGCAGTGAAGTCGGCAGCCAGTTCTTC
CDR3aa: CASSEVGSQFF

j_gene: TRBJ2-6
d_gene: NA
abundance: NA
v_gene: TRBV30
CDR3nt: TGTGCCTGGAGTGTAACAGGGCCCTCTGGGGCCAACGTCCTGACTTTC
CDR3aa: CAWSVTGPSGANVLTF

j_gene: TRBJ2-7
d_gene: NA
abundance: NA
v_gene: TRBV4-1
CDR3nt: TGCGCCAGCAGCTACCCGGGCCGATCCTACGAGCAGTACTTC
CDR3aa: CASSYPGRSYEQYF

j_gene: TRBJ1-5
d_gene: NA
abundance: NA
v_gene: TRBV5-3
CDR3nt: TGTGCCAGAAGGGGTCCGCACGGCAATCAGCCCCAGCATTTT
CDR3aa: CARRGPHGNQPQHF

j_gene: TRBJ2-5
d_gene: NA
abundance: NA
v_gene: TRBV6-6
CDR3nt: TGTGCCAGCAGTTCTGGTGGGGAGACCCAGTACTTC
CDR3aa: CASSSGGETQYF

j_gene: TRBJ2-1
d_gene: TRBD2
abundance: NA
v_gene: TRBV12-5
CDR3nt: TGTGCTAGTGGTTTGACGACTAGCGTCACTTCCGAGCAGTTCTTC
CDR3aa: CASGLTTSVTSEQFF

j_gene: TRBJ1-3
d_gene: NA
abundance: NA
v_gene: TRBV9
CDR3nt: TGTGCCAGCAGCACCCAACTCGGGGTCCACTCTGGAAACACCATATATTTT
CDR3aa: CASSTQLGVHSGNTIYF

j_gene: TRBJ1-2
d_gene: NA
abundance: once
v_gene: TRBV5-1
CDR3nt: TGCGCCAGCAGCTTTGGCGGGTCAGAGGGGTATGGCTACACCTTC
CDR3aa: CASSFGGSEGYGYTF

j_gene: TRBJ2-5
d_gene: NA
abundance: NA
v_gene: TRBV20-1
CDR3nt: TGCAGTGCTAAACCGGAGGAGACCCAGTACTTC
CDR3aa: CSAKPEETQYF

j_gene: TRBJ2-7
d_gene: TRBD1
abundance: NA
v_gene: TRBV6-5
CDR3nt: TGTGCCAGCAGACCCGACCGGGACAGGGTGTACGAGCAGTACTTC
CDR3aa: CASRPDRDRVYEQYF

j_gene: TRBJ2-3
d_gene: TRBD2
abundance: NA
v_gene: TRBV12-5
CDR3nt: TGTGCTAGTGGCCCCTCAAGCGGGGTAAAGCAGTATTTT
CDR3aa: CASGPSSGVKQYF

j_gene: TRBJ2-2
d_gene: NA
abundance: NA
v_gene: TRBV6-5
CDR3nt: TGTGCCAGCACTAAGGAGTACACCGGGGAGCTGTTTTTT
CDR3aa: CASTKEYTGELFF

j_gene: TRBJ2-1
d_gene: TRBD2
abundance: NA
v_gene: TRBV4-2
CDR3nt: TGTGCCAGCAGCCAAGATCGGGGACGCGGACTAGCGGGGAATGAGCAGTTCTTC
CDR3aa: CASSQDRGRGLAGNEQFF

j_gene: TRBJ2-5
d_gene: TRBD1
abundance: NA
v_gene: TRBV7-6
CDR3nt: TGTGCCAGCAACCCAGGGACAGGGGGCAGGGAGACCCAGTACTTC
CDR3aa: CASNPGTGGRETQYF

j_gene: TRBJ2-2
d_gene: TRBD2
abundance: NA
v_gene: TRBV19
CDR3nt: TGTGCCAGTAGTTACACTAGCGGGGGGATAAACACCGGGGAGCTGTTTTTT
CDR3aa: CASSYTSGGINTGELFF

j_gene: TRBJ1-6
d_gene: NA
abundance: NA
v_gene: TRBV18
CDR3nt: TGTGCCAGCTCACCCTCAGGGGTCCATAATTCACCCCTCCACTTT
CDR3aa: CASSPSGVHNSPLHF

j_gene: TRBJ1-6
d_gene: TRBD1
abundance: NA
v_gene: TRBV5-1
CDR3nt: TGCGCCAGCAGCTTGGCCATGGGACAGGATAATTCACCCCTCCACTTT
CDR3aa: CASSLAMGQDNSPLHF

j_gene: TRBJ2-3
d_gene: TRBD2
abundance: NA
v_gene: TRBV12-5
CDR3nt: TGTGCTAGTGGTTTGGGGACTAGCGGGGGAGTATATACGCAGTATTTT
CDR3aa: CASGLGTSGGVYTQYF

j_gene: TRBJ1-2
d_gene: NA
abundance: NA
v_gene: TRBV7-8
CDR3nt: TGTGCCAGCAGCTTAAGGGATCAGGGGCTTCACTATGGCTACACCTTC
CDR3aa: CASSLRDQGLHYGYTF

j_gene: TRBJ1-1
d_gene: NA
abundance: few
v_gene: TRBV6-5
CDR3nt: TGTGCCAGCAGTCGGAACACTGAAGCTTTCTTT
CDR3aa: CASSRNTEAFF

j_gene: TRBJ1-5
d_gene: NA
abundance: few
v_gene: TRBV21-1
CDR3nt: TGTGCCAGCAGCACTTTCAGGGGGAAGAGCAATCAGCCCCAGCATTTT
CDR3aa: CASSTFRGKSNQPQHF

j_gene: TRBJ2-1
d_gene: NA
abundance: NA
v_gene: TRBV11-3
CDR3nt: TGTGCCAGCAGCTTAACCGGCCTCGGAGAGCAGTTCTTC
CDR3aa: CASSLTGLGEQFF

j_gene: TRBJ2-1
d_gene: NA
abundance: NA
v_gene: TRBV6-4
CDR3nt: TGTGCCAGCAGTGGTCGACTAGATAGCGAGCAGTTCTTC
CDR3aa: CASSGRLDSEQFF

j_gene: TRBJ1-1
d_gene: NA
abundance: NA
v_gene: TRBV19
CDR3nt: TGTGCCAGTAACAGGGTGAACACTGAAGCTTTCTTT
CDR3aa: CASNRVNTEAFF

j_gene: TRBJ1-3
d_gene: TRBD1
abundance: NA
v_gene: TRBV7-2
CDR3nt: TGTGCCAGCAGCTTAGAGGGACAGCCTGGTGAGACCATATATTTT
CDR3aa: CASSLEGQPGETIYF

j_gene: TRBJ1-2
d_gene: NA
abundance: NA
v_gene: TRBV11-2
CDR3nt: TGTGCCAGCAGCCAGACTCGTAATTCCGGCTACACCTTC
CDR3aa: CASSQTRNSGYTF

j_gene: TRBJ2-7
d_gene: NA
abundance: NA
v_gene: TRBV4-1
CDR3nt: TGCGCCAGCAGCCTAGGACGGTCGAGCTCCTACGAGCAGTACTTC
CDR3aa: CASSLGRSSSYEQYF